The 32 T cell receptor beta chains in this list originate from one sample, sequenced in a study of regulatory T cells in long-lasting Graves disease. Stated time point: newly diagnosed GD, antithyroid drugs for less than 3 months. TCR sequences were obtained from RNA taken from PBMCs. Arm-PCR of CDR3 regions with iRepertoire HTBI primers generated TCR beta libraries. MiXCR was run by TCRdb on the multiplex PCR reads, yielding one entry per CDR3 protein. The sample holds approximately 210,000 distinct CDR3 sequences; 15% to 20% are singletons and the top ten take around 20%. The sequences come from peripheral blood mononuclear cells (PBMCs), collected at new diagnosis, from a patient treated with antithyroid drugs. These receptors were collected from a female donor with Graves disease.

With regard to this clonotype: Just one base apart from a much larger clone, this may be a read error. The chain uses TRBV10-3 and TRBJ1-1; perhaps TRBD1 as D (6 bases). This CDR3 is built from 14 residues. Germline CDR1 is ENHRY and CDR2 is SYGVKD. V was clipped by 10 bases and J by 1 base, with 16 bases between them. CDR3 coding DNA: TGTGCCAACACCGGTGACAGGTCGAACACTGAAGCTTTCTTT. It translates to CANTGDRSNTEAFF.

This rearrangement joins TRBV7-2 to TRBJ2-7, with D unclear. CDR3 length equals 14 residues. Trimming stripped 5 bases from V and 0 bases from J, with 11 bases between. Germline CDR1 reads SGHTA; CDR2 reads FQGNSA. Written as DNA, the CDR3 is TGTGCCAGCAGCCTAACCCGGAGCTCCTACGAGCAGTACTTC. Residues: CASSLTRSSYEQYF.

This clonotype was detected only a few times. J is TRBJ2-1 and V is TRBV7-2, with unresolved D. Germline-derived CDR1 and CDR2 are SGHTA and FQGNSA. Between the trimmed V and J ends, which lost 9 bases and 0 bases, there was a span of 12 bases. This CDR3 contains 14 residues. This CDR3 reads CASGPRNSYNEQFF. The CDR3 bases are TGTGCCAGTGGGCCGAGGAACTCCTACAATGAGCAGTTCTTC.

Ten or more counts support this clonotype. The chain links TRBV7-9 to TRBJ2-7, with 14 bases that match TRBD2. CDR1 SEHNR and CDR2 FQNEAQ come from the germline V gene (reference sequence). The CDR3 has 15 amino acids. Trimming at V came to 4 bases and at J to 5 bases, leaving 4 bases not matched to a gene. CDR3 in DNA: TGTGCCAGCAGCTCCGAGGGACTAGCGGGAGACGAGCAGTACTTC. Translated: CASSSEGLAGDEQYF.

In its sample, this clonotype was seen a few times. Since a much larger clone is just one base distant, this may be a read error. The chain combines TRBV12-3 or TRBV12-4 with TRBJ2-7; D ambiguous. The CDR3 length is 14 residues. The CDR3, as DNA: TGTGCCAGCAGTTCTAATTGGATCTCCGACGAGCAGTACTTC. Protein sequence: CASSSNWISDEQYF.

This clonotype was seen ten or more times. CDR3 protein: CASSQDTGNTEAFF. CDR3 in DNA: TGTGCCAGCAGCCAAGACACAGGGAACACTGAAGCTTTCTTT. The chain employs TRBV3-1 and TRBJ1-1; tentatively, D is TRBD1 (5 bases). The CDR3 covers 14 residues. Germline CDR1 and CDR2: LGHDT and YNNKEL (reference sequence). The V and J ends lost 0 bases and 1 base respectively, with 6 bases between them.

This clonotype has a count of ten or more. Written as DNA, the CDR3 is TGTGCCAGCAGTTCCCGAGACAGGGCCCAAGAGACCCAGTACTTC. Its protein is CASSSRDRAQETQYF. The V call is TRBV7-2, the J call TRBJ2-5; TRBD1 matches at 7 bases. V shed 6 bases and J 1 base; nucleotides not matched to a gene: 8. This CDR3 spans 15 amino acids. CDR1 SGHTA and CDR2 FQGNSA come from the germline V gene.

At least ten counts were recorded for this clonotype. This chain uses TRBV25-1 with TRBJ1-6; 7 bases agree with TRBD1. V was clipped by 3 bases and J by 7 bases; unmatched bases: 9. Germline CDR1 reads MGHDK; CDR2 reads SYGVNS. The CDR3 contains 16 residues. CDR3 nucleotides: TGTGCCAGCAGTGACTTCAGACAGGGCACAAATTCACCCCTCCACTTT. It codes for CASSDFRQGTNSPLHF.

This rearrangement joins TRBV12-3 or TRBV12-4 to TRBJ1-2; possibly TRBD1 for D (6 bases). V dropped 7 bases and J dropped 5 bases, with 20 bases sitting between them. The CDR3 runs to 15 residues. In DNA, the CDR3 is TGTGCCAGCAACTTGGACAGCTTCCAGTCTTATGGCTACACCTTC. It specifies CASNLDSFQSYGYTF.

This clonotype was counted many times. CDR3 sequence: CASSYSWRRQYF. In nucleotides, the CDR3 is TGTGCCAGCAGTTACTCGTGGAGGAGGCAGTACTTC. The J gene is TRBJ2-7, the V gene TRBV6-5, with a possible D match to TRBD2 (5 bases). The CDR3 has 12 residues. Germline CDR1 MNHEY, CDR2 SVGAGI. V was clipped by 0 bases and J by 9 bases, with 9 bases between them.

This clonotype has a count of ten or more. The gene calls are TRBV6-2 or TRBV6-3 and TRBJ2-3; TRBD2 matches at 9 bases. The CDR3 length is 18 residues. Germline V CDR1 and CDR2: MNHEY, SVGEGT. The J segment lost 0 bases and the V segment lost 2 bases, leaving 9 bases of the junction unmatched. CDR3 region: CASSYVAGEWVSTDTQYF. CDR3 nucleotide sequence: TGTGCCAGCAGTTACGTAGCGGGAGAGTGGGTCAGCACAGATACGCAGTATTTT.

Concerning this clonotype: This is likely a read error, given that the CDR3 carries no conserved phenylalanine or tryptophan at its end. This rearrangement joins TRBV2 to TRBJ2-3; D is perhaps TRBD2 (5 bases). The CDR3 covers 11 residues. CDR1 is SNHLY and CDR2 is FYNNEI in the germline V gene. Deletions cut 7 bases from V and 9 bases from J, with 11 bases between. The CDR3, as DNA: TGTGCCAGCACTTCTGGGGAGACGCAGTATCTT. It translates to CASTSGETQYL.

At least ten counts were recorded for this clonotype. This rearrangement joins TRBV12-3 or TRBV12-4 to TRBJ1-2, with D possibly TRBD1 on 5 matching bases. V lost 4 bases, J lost 6 bases, and 12 bases lay in between. The CDR3 runs 13 residues. The CDR3 spells CASSWDSTHGYTF. CDR3 nucleotide sequence: TGTGCCAGCAGTTGGGACTCTACACATGGCTACACCTTC.

This clonotype was observed at least ten times. The chain carries TRBV27 and TRBJ1-1; D call uncertain. The V and J ends lost 0 bases and 5 bases respectively, with 7 bases between them. CDR1 is MNHEY, CDR2 SMNVEV, per germline (reference sequence). The CDR3 extends over 13 amino acids. The CDR3 DNA is TGTGCCAGCAGTTTATCGATTAGGACTGAAGCTTTCTTT. Translating it yields CASSLSIRTEAFF.

This clonotype occurred a few times. Written as DNA, the CDR3 is TGTGCCACCAGCGGGGAAGTCGGTCTTGATGGCTACACCTTC. Protein product: CATSGEVGLDGYTF. V and J are TRBV10-3 and TRBJ1-2; D is ambiguous. The CDR3 contains 14 residues. The germline V and J ends were trimmed by 10 bases and 6 bases, with 21 bases remaining between them. Per germline, CDR1 ENHRY and CDR2 SYGVKD.

This clonotype was picked up many times. The gene calls are TRBV20-1 and TRBJ1-2; TRBD1 agrees at 7 bases. The CDR3 consists of 14 residues. The junction had 11 bases not matched to a gene; V was cut back by 0 bases and J by 10 bases. Germline assignment: CDR1 DFQATT and CDR2 SNEGSKA (reference sequence). CDR3 residues: CSARDMTGQEPYTF. CDR3 coding DNA: TGCAGTGCTAGAGATATGACAGGGCAAGAACCCTACACCTTC.

This clonotype has ten or more counts. The rearrangement links TRBV11-2 to TRBJ2-5; 10 positions match TRBD2. CDR3 length equals 14 residues. Losses at the gene ends were 7 bases for V and 5 bases for J; bases not matched to a gene: 7. Germline assignment: CDR1 SGHAT and CDR2 FQNNGV. The chain's CDR3 is CASTYSGRRETQYF. The CDR3 region has the DNA TGTGCCAGCACCTATAGCGGGAGGCGGGAGACCCAGTACTTC.

This clonotype was seen at least ten times. The CDR3 nucleotides are TGTGCCAGCCAGCATCCTGGAAACACCATATATTTT. This gives the protein CASQHPGNTIYF. The genes are TRBV7-2 and TRBJ1-3; D is ambiguous. The CDR3 loop spans 12 amino acids. The germline V gene has CDR1 SGHTA and CDR2 FQGNSA. V gave up 8 bases and J gave up 2 bases, with 7 bases separating them.

A word on this clonotype: A far more abundant clone sits one base away, making this likely a read error. The chain joins TRBV7-8 to TRBJ1-1; 7 bases map to TRBD1. This CDR3 comprises 15 residues. The V gene's germline CDR1 is SGHVS and CDR2 FQNEAQ. This CDR3 reads CAGSLQEAGGTEAFF. In DNA, the CDR3 is TGTGCCGGCAGCTTACAGGAAGCAGGGGGTACTGAAGCTTTCTTT.

This clonotype was observed many times. This chain uses TRBV20-1 with TRBJ1-2, with unresolved D. Trimming stripped 1 base from V and 7 bases from J, with 13 bases between. Germline lookup yields CDR1 DFQATT and CDR2 SNEGSKA (reference sequence). This CDR3 region has 13 residues. This chain's CDR3 is CSARALVGGGYTF. In DNA form, the CDR3 reads TGCAGTGCTAGAGCGCTCGTGGGCGGTGGCTACACCTTC.

The sample holds many counts of this clonotype. V is TRBV6-5 and J is TRBJ2-1; maybe TRBD2 (6 bases). CDR3 length: 18 residues. V lost 2 bases, J lost 2 bases, and 19 bases lay in between. CDR1 is MNHEY, CDR2 SVGAGI, per germline. The CDR3 DNA reads TGTGCCAGCAGTTACCACCCCCCTCGGGACTCAACCTACAATGAGCAGTTCTTC. It specifies CASSYHPPRDSTYNEQFF.

This clonotype is categorized as medium-sized. This sequence joins TRBV2 and TRBJ2-2; a possible D gene is TRBD1 (6 bases). This CDR3 comprises 13 residues. Germline V gene sequence: CDR1 SNHLY, CDR2 FYNNEI. V was clipped by 4 bases and J by 7 bases, with 10 bases between them. CDR3 in DNA: TGTGCCAGCAGTGGGACAGTAAGCGGGGAGCTGTTTTTT. This encodes CASSGTVSGELFF.

This clonotype was observed at least ten times. The chain employs TRBV2 and TRBJ2-7, with 10 bases aligning to TRBD2. The junction had 4 bases not matched to a gene; V was cut back by 2 bases and J by 3 bases. This CDR3 spans 15 amino acids. Per the germline V gene, CDR1 is SNHLY and CDR2 is FYNNEI. The CDR3 is CASSERTSGNYEQYF. CDR3 nucleotide sequence: TGTGCCAGCAGTGAACGGACTAGCGGCAACTACGAGCAGTACTTC.

This clonotype was detected ten times or more. The chain is built from TRBV7-2 and TRBJ2-3; D not resolved. The V gene lost 0 bases and the J gene lost 4 bases, with 5 bases spanning the gap. The germline V gene has CDR1 SGHTA and CDR2 FQGNSA. The CDR3 totals 13 residues. CDR3: CASSLANADTQYF. As DNA, the CDR3 is TGTGCCAGCAGCTTAGCGAACGCAGATACGCAGTATTTT.

This clonotype was seen just once. The rearrangement joins TRBV7-3 to TRBJ2-3; TRBD2 agrees at 7 bases. The CDR3 is 15 amino acids. Germline CDR1 reads SGHTA; CDR2 reads FQGTGA. The trim removed 2 bases at V and 2 bases at J, leaving 4 bases unmatched. CDR3 amino acids: CASSLAGAVTDTQYF. In nucleotides, the CDR3 is TGTGCCAGCAGCTTAGCGGGAGCGGTCACAGATACGCAGTATTTT.

This clonotype has at least ten counts. The gene calls are TRBV6-2 or TRBV6-3 and TRBJ1-5; 9 bases agree with TRBD1. The CDR3 loop spans 16 amino acids. J was trimmed by 4 bases and V by 6 bases; bases with no gene match: 10. Germline V gene data show CDR1 as MNHEY and CDR2 as SVGEGT. The CDR3 sequence is CASSHPGQGANQPQHF. The CDR3 DNA sequence: TGTGCCAGCAGCCACCCGGGACAGGGCGCGAATCAGCCCCAGCATTTT.

This clonotype was recorded many times. The V gene is TRBV28, the J gene TRBJ1-6, with D uncertain. Germline assignment: CDR1 MDHEN and CDR2 SYDVKM. V gave up 2 bases and J gave up 0 bases, with 8 bases separating them. This CDR3 is 16 amino acids long. In DNA form, the CDR3 reads TGTGCCAGCAGTTTACCGGGGAGCTCCTATAATTCACCCCTCCACTTT. Translated, it gives CASSLPGSSYNSPLHF.

This clonotype came up many times. This chain uses TRBV6-1 with TRBJ1-6; D not resolved. From germline, CDR1 is MNHNS and CDR2 SASEGT. This CDR3 is 13 amino acids long. V was shortened by 11 bases and J by 7 bases, with 15 bases between the two germline ends. The CDR3 DNA is TGTGCCGCCCGGTGGGATGACAATTCACCCCTCCACTTT. Its translation: CAARWDDNSPLHF.

This clonotype occurred a few times. The chain links TRBV4-1 to TRBJ2-3; 9 positions match TRBD2. V dropped 4 bases and J dropped 4; count of bases not matched to a gene: 15. This CDR3 is 18 amino acids long. Germline CDR1 and CDR2: MGHRA and YSYEKL. CDR3 residues: CASSRNHDSGRVSDTQYF. The CDR3, as DNA: TGCGCCAGCAGCCGAAATCACGATAGCGGGAGAGTTTCAGATACGCAGTATTTT.

This clonotype has a handful of counts. The J gene is TRBJ2-1, the V gene TRBV6-2 or TRBV6-3; no reliable D call. Trimming removed 0 bases from V and 9 bases from J, with 3 bases in between. The CDR3 runs 11 residues. Germline values: CDR1 MNHEY, CDR2 SVGEGT. This CDR3 reads CASSYSGEQFF. DNA for the CDR3: TGTGCCAGCAGTTACTCTGGTGAGCAGTTCTTC.

Points on this clonotype: It differs at one base from a far larger clone, so likely a read error. The V call is TRBV12-3 or TRBV12-4, the J call TRBJ2-7, with 9 bases fitting TRBD1. CDR3 length: 15 amino acids. The chain's CDR3 is CATSDPGQGFNEQYF. CDR3 coding DNA: TGTGCCACCAGTGATCCGGGACAGGGTTTCAACGAGCAGTACTTC.

The table lists this clonotype with many counts. V gene TRBV7-2 combines with J gene TRBJ2-7, with 7 bases matching TRBD2. Trimming at V came to 5 bases and at J to 0 bases, leaving 10 bases not matched to a gene. The CDR3 is 16 residues long. Germline CDR1 is SGHTA and CDR2 is FQGNSA. CDR3 nucleotides: TGTGCCAGCAGCCCCTTCCCGCGGGGGAGCTCCTACGAGCAGTACTTC. It codes for CASSPFPRGSSYEQYF.